The rows below give T cell receptor beta chains drawn from one sample of a study of T cells in Graves' hyperthyroidism and ophthalmopathy. TCRdb itself ran the multiplex PCR reads through MiXCR, one entry per CDR3 protein. The table lists under 350,000 distinct CDR3 sequences, 15% to 20% of them singletons, with over 50% in the top ten. The sample was blood. The receptors derive from a woman aged 55-69 years with Graves' ophthalmopathy. CDR3s include the opening cysteine and the closing phenylalanine or tryptophan. The order of the fields is clone size, D gene, V gene, J gene, CDR3 protein, CDR3 DNA. D genes are given only for firm matches. Not all rows give a size; the values are once, few, many and, for expanded clones, a class.

clone size: -
D gene: -
V gene: TRBV12-3/TRBV12-4
J gene: TRBJ2-1
CDR3 protein: CASGYYNEQFF
CDR3 DNA: TGTGCCAGCGGTTACTACAATGAGCAGTTCTTC

clone size: few
D gene: TRBD1
V gene: TRBV7-2
J gene: TRBJ1-1
CDR3 protein: CASRFTPGQELPQHGYTEAFF
CDR3 DNA: TGTGCCAGCAGGTTTACTCCGGGACAGGAACTTCCCCAACACGGCTACACTGAAGCTTTCTTT

clone size: many
D gene: TRBD1
V gene: TRBV6-2/TRBV6-3
J gene: TRBJ2-7
CDR3 protein: CASRDPGTGITYEQYF
CDR3 DNA: TGTGCCAGCAGGGATCCCGGGACAGGGATAACCTACGAGCAGTACTTC

clone size: many
D gene: -
V gene: TRBV27
J gene: TRBJ1-4
CDR3 protein: CASSRGRVEKLFF
CDR3 DNA: TGTGCCAGCAGTAGGGGAAGAGTTGAAAAACTGTTTTTT

clone size: -
D gene: TRBD1
V gene: TRBV4-2
J gene: TRBJ2-3
CDR3 protein: CDSSQTTGTGTDTQYF
CDR3 DNA: TGTGACAGCAGCCAAACCACCGGGACAGGGACAGATACGCAGTATTTT

clone size: many
D gene: -
V gene: TRBV19
J gene: TRBJ2-1
CDR3 protein: CASSTQRAGSYNEQFF
CDR3 DNA: TGTGCCAGTAGTACCCAGCGGGCCGGCTCCTACAATGAGCAGTTCTTC

clone size: -
D gene: TRBD1
V gene: TRBV7-3
J gene: TRBJ1-4
CDR3 protein: CASSKTGAEKLFF
CDR3 DNA: TGTGCCAGCAGCAAGACAGGGGCTGAAAAACTGTTTTTT

clone size: many
D gene: -
V gene: TRBV20-1
J gene: TRBJ2-7
CDR3 protein: CSASQGPYEQYF
CDR3 DNA: TGCAGTGCTAGCCAGGGGCCCTACGAGCAGTACTTC

clone size: many
D gene: TRBD1
V gene: TRBV6-1
J gene: TRBJ1-2
CDR3 protein: CASSLDRVHGYTF
CDR3 DNA: TGTGCCAGCAGTTTGGACAGGGTTCACGGCTACACCTTC

clone size: few
D gene: -
V gene: TRBV9
J gene: TRBJ2-5
CDR3 protein: CASSVGSDTGVQETQYF
CDR3 DNA: TGTGCCAGCAGCGTAGGTTCGGATACCGGGGTCCAAGAGACCCAGTACTTC

clone size: few
D gene: TRBD1
V gene: TRBV11-2
J gene: TRBJ1-4
CDR3 protein: CASRRTGNEKLFF
CDR3 DNA: TGTGCCAGCAGACGGACAGGGAATGAAAAACTGTTTTTT

clone size: few
D gene: -
V gene: TRBV6-1
J gene: TRBJ1-2
CDR3 protein: CASPSSGIVNGYTF
CDR3 DNA: TGTGCCAGTCCCAGCTCAGGGATCGTTAATGGCTACACCTTC

clone size: many
D gene: TRBD1
V gene: TRBV29-1
J gene: TRBJ2-7
CDR3 protein: CSVVGTGSEQYF
CDR3 DNA: TGCAGCGTTGTTGGGACAGGATCCGAGCAGTACTTC

clone size: many
D gene: -
V gene: TRBV20-1
J gene: TRBJ2-3
CDR3 protein: CSARGLTLSTDTQYF
CDR3 DNA: TGCAGTGCCCGGGGCCTTACACTTAGCACAGATACGCAGTATTTT

clone size: many
D gene: -
V gene: TRBV20-1
J gene: TRBJ1-1
CDR3 protein: CSAKTGNTEAFF
CDR3 DNA: TGCAGTGCTAAGACAGGGAACACTGAAGCTTTCTTT

clone size: few
D gene: TRBD1
V gene: TRBV4-1
J gene: TRBJ2-2
CDR3 protein: CASSQPDRGLAGELFF
CDR3 DNA: TGCGCCAGCAGCCAACCGGACAGGGGGTTAGCCGGGGAGCTGTTTTTT

clone size: many
D gene: TRBD2
V gene: TRBV20-1
J gene: TRBJ2-7
CDR3 protein: CSASLATSGNYEQYF
CDR3 DNA: TGCAGTGCCTCGCTGGCGACTAGCGGTAACTACGAGCAGTACTTC

clone size: -
D gene: -
V gene: TRBV28
J gene: TRBJ2-7
CDR3 protein: CASSTVFGGVDEQYF
CDR3 DNA: TGTGCCAGCAGCACGGTGTTCGGGGGAGTGGACGAGCAGTACTTC

clone size: few
D gene: TRBD1
V gene: TRBV20-1
J gene: TRBJ2-3
CDR3 protein: CSATGTDYTDTQYF
CDR3 DNA: TGCAGTGCAACGGGGACAGACTACACAGATACGCAGTATTTT

clone size: many
D gene: -
V gene: TRBV12-3/TRBV12-4
J gene: TRBJ2-3
CDR3 protein: CASSLRRRTDTQYF
CDR3 DNA: TGTGCCAGCAGTTTAAGGAGGCGCACAGATACGCAGTATTTT

clone size: few
D gene: TRBD1
V gene: TRBV5-4
J gene: TRBJ2-5
CDR3 protein: CASSPGGVGPVTQYF
CDR3 DNA: TGTGCCAGCAGTCCAGGGGGTGTGGGGCCGGTGACCCAGTACTTC

clone size: many
D gene: TRBD1
V gene: TRBV10-1
J gene: TRBJ2-4
CDR3 protein: CASNGQGVKNIQYF
CDR3 DNA: TGCGCCAGCAACGGACAGGGGGTCAAAAACATTCAGTACTTC

clone size: many
D gene: -
V gene: TRBV7-9
J gene: TRBJ2-2
CDR3 protein: CASSLTRGELFF
CDR3 DNA: TGTGCCAGCAGTCTTACCAGGGGGGAGCTGTTTTTT

clone size: many
D gene: TRBD1
V gene: TRBV7-9
J gene: TRBJ2-1
CDR3 protein: CASSPTGDFTHNEQFF
CDR3 DNA: TGTGCCAGCAGCCCGACAGGGGACTTTACACACAATGAGCAGTTCTTC

clone size: many
D gene: TRBD1
V gene: TRBV7-2
J gene: TRBJ2-2
CDR3 protein: CASSKDRVNTGELFF
CDR3 DNA: TGTGCCAGCAGCAAAGACAGGGTTAATACCGGGGAGCTGTTTTTT

clone size: -
D gene: TRBD2
V gene: TRBV7-2
J gene: TRBJ2-3
CDR3 protein: CASSRTRTSGGRPDTQYF
CDR3 DNA: TGTGCCAGCAGCCGGACACGGACTAGCGGGGGGAGGCCAGATACGCAGTATTTT

clone size: few
D gene: -
V gene: TRBV10-3
J gene: TRBJ2-3
CDR3 protein: CAHEGDSTDTQYF
CDR3 DNA: TGTGCCCATGAGGGGGACTCCACAGATACGCAGTATTTT

clone size: -
D gene: TRBD2
V gene: TRBV10-1
J gene: TRBJ2-2
CDR3 protein: CASSKRASGRTGELFF
CDR3 DNA: TGCGCCAGCAGTAAGAGAGCTAGCGGGAGGACCGGGGAGCTGTTTTTT

clone size: -
D gene: -
V gene: TRBV5-1
J gene: TRBJ1-1
CDR3 protein: CASSYLIQGSGTEAFF
CDR3 DNA: TGCGCCAGCAGCTACCTTATACAGGGCAGCGGCACTGAAGCTTTCTTT

clone size: many
D gene: TRBD1
V gene: TRBV20-1
J gene: TRBJ1-5
CDR3 protein: CSPFTGANQPQHF
CDR3 DNA: TGCAGTCCCTTTACAGGGGCGAATCAGCCCCAGCATTTT

clone size: -
D gene: TRBD2
V gene: TRBV20-1
J gene: TRBJ2-1
CDR3 protein: CSAFRGGSYNEQFF
CDR3 DNA: TGCAGTGCCTTCCGGGGGGGCTCCTACAATGAGCAGTTCTTC

clone size: few
D gene: TRBD1
V gene: TRBV7-8
J gene: TRBJ1-2
CDR3 protein: CASSKGQGGGYTF
CDR3 DNA: TGTGCCAGCAGCAAGGGACAGGGCGGTGGCTACACCTTC

clone size: -
D gene: -
V gene: TRBV19
J gene: TRBJ2-6
CDR3 protein: CASSMGRTSGANVLTF
CDR3 DNA: TGTGCCAGTAGTATGGGGCGGACCTCTGGGGCCAACGTCCTGACTTTC

clone size: many
D gene: -
V gene: TRBV12-3/TRBV12-4
J gene: TRBJ1-4
CDR3 protein: CASSNPGRPEKLFF
CDR3 DNA: TGTGCCAGCAGTAACCCGGGACGCCCTGAAAAACTGTTTTTT

clone size: many
D gene: -
V gene: TRBV7-2
J gene: TRBJ1-3
CDR3 protein: CASSFPGNTIYF
CDR3 DNA: TGTGCCAGCAGCTTCCCCGGAAACACCATATATTTT

clone size: -
D gene: -
V gene: TRBV7-2
J gene: TRBJ1-3
CDR3 protein: CASSLAQAGSGNTIYF
CDR3 DNA: TGTGCCAGCAGCTTAGCGCAGGCTGGCTCTGGAAACACCATATATTTT

clone size: few
D gene: TRBD1
V gene: TRBV19
J gene: TRBJ1-1
CDR3 protein: CASSRTGMNTEAFF
CDR3 DNA: TGTGCCAGTAGTCGGACAGGAATGAACACTGAAGCTTTCTTT

clone size: -
D gene: -
V gene: TRBV4-3
J gene: TRBJ2-7
CDR3 protein: CASSQGGLARVEQYF
CDR3 DNA: TGCGCCAGCAGCCAAGGCGGGTTAGCTCGGGTCGAGCAGTACTTC

clone size: -
D gene: -
V gene: TRBV11-3
J gene: TRBJ2-3
CDR3 protein: CASSLDLLASTDTQYF
CDR3 DNA: TGTGCCAGCAGCTTAGATCTCCTAGCGAGCACAGATACGCAGTATTTT

clone size: many
D gene: -
V gene: TRBV7-9
J gene: TRBJ2-1
CDR3 protein: CASRKAGISYNEQFF
CDR3 DNA: TGTGCCAGCAGGAAAGCGGGTATCTCCTACAATGAGCAGTTCTTC

clone size: few
D gene: TRBD1
V gene: TRBV27
J gene: TRBJ1-2
CDR3 protein: CASRETGAPLYGYTF
CDR3 DNA: TGTGCCAGCAGGGAGACAGGGGCGCCTCTCTATGGCTACACCTTC

clone size: once
D gene: TRBD1
V gene: TRBV6-1
J gene: TRBJ1-2
CDR3 protein: CASSETGELYYGYTF
CDR3 DNA: TGTGCCAGCAGTGAAACAGGGGAGTTGTACTATGGCTACACCTTC

clone size: -
D gene: -
V gene: TRBV12-5
J gene: TRBJ1-1
CDR3 protein: CASASQGNTEAFF
CDR3 DNA: TGTGCTAGTGCTTCACAGGGGAACACTGAAGCTTTCTTT

clone size: -
D gene: TRBD2
V gene: TRBV29-1
J gene: TRBJ2-1
CDR3 protein: CSLGGGRGSNEQFF
CDR3 DNA: TGCAGCTTGGGGGGGGGACGGGGATCCAATGAGCAGTTCTTC

clone size: many
D gene: TRBD2
V gene: TRBV6-2/TRBV6-3
J gene: TRBJ2-1
CDR3 protein: CASRTTKRGNEQFF
CDR3 DNA: TGTGCCAGCAGAACGACAAAGCGGGGGAATGAGCAGTTCTTC

clone size: -
D gene: -
V gene: TRBV25-1
J gene: TRBJ1-4
CDR3 protein: CASSGQFNEKLFF
CDR3 DNA: TGTGCCAGCAGTGGACAGTTTAATGAAAAACTGTTTTTT

clone size: few
D gene: TRBD1
V gene: TRBV3-1
J gene: TRBJ2-1
CDR3 protein: CASSQGTGGALVYNEQFF
CDR3 DNA: TGTGCCAGCAGCCAAGGGACAGGGGGCGCCTTAGTGTACAATGAGCAGTTCTTC

clone size: -
D gene: TRBD1
V gene: TRBV19
J gene: TRBJ1-5
CDR3 protein: CASTPSRTGGPQPQHF
CDR3 DNA: TGTGCCAGTACTCCCTCCCGCACAGGGGGCCCTCAGCCCCAGCATTTT

clone size: -
D gene: -
V gene: TRBV9
J gene: TRBJ2-7
CDR3 protein: CASSPTLISSYEQYF
CDR3 DNA: TGTGCCAGCAGCCCGACCTTGATAAGCTCCTACGAGCAGTACTTC

clone size: few
D gene: -
V gene: TRBV4-3
J gene: TRBJ2-7
CDR3 protein: CASSQDIFRSYEQYF
CDR3 DNA: TGTGCCAGCAGCCAAGATATATTCAGGTCCTACGAGCAGTACTTC

clone size: few
D gene: -
V gene: TRBV12-3/TRBV12-4
J gene: TRBJ1-2
CDR3 protein: CASSSGSSGDYGYTF
CDR3 DNA: TGTGCCAGCAGTTCGGGTTCATCTGGGGACTATGGCTACACCTTC

clone size: many
D gene: -
V gene: TRBV6-5
J gene: TRBJ1-2
CDR3 protein: CASSYSDSRGNYGYTF
CDR3 DNA: TGTGCCAGCAGTTACTCGGACAGTCGGGGGAACTATGGCTACACCTTC

clone size: many
D gene: -
V gene: TRBV7-2
J gene: TRBJ1-3
CDR3 protein: CASSYPGGNTIYF
CDR3 DNA: TGTGCCAGCAGCTACCCCGGGGGAAACACCATATATTTT